A selection of T cell receptor beta chains follows, all from one sample in a study of blood T cell repertoires in COVID-19. Profiled with immunoSEQ multiplex PCR; TCRdb holds only in-frame clones, not every one. The sample lists more than 200,000 clones, about four fifths occurring once. The specimen sequenced was peripheral blood. Source of these receptors: a man at least 80 years old with acute or convalescent COVID-19. The CDR3 runs from the conserved cysteine through the conserved F or W. The order of the fields is clone size, D gene, V gene, J gene, CDR3 protein, CDR3 DNA. The D gene is left open where the match is weak. Not all rows give a size; the values are once, few, many and, for expanded clones, a class.

few	-	TRBV6-2/TRBV6-3	TRBJ1-6	CASSSADGRDLDSPLHF	TGTGCCAGCAGTTCCGCCGACGGGCGGGACCTCGATTCACCCCTCCACTTT
-	-	TRBV5-1	TRBJ2-7	CASSLPLKGRSYEQYF	TGCGCCAGCAGCTTACCTCTAAAAGGGAGGTCCTACGAGCAGTACTTC
-	TRBD1	TRBV7-9	TRBJ1-5	CASSNAGGGSNQPQHF	TGTGCCAGCAGTAATGCGGGAGGGGGCAGCAATCAGCCCCAGCATTTT
-	-	TRBV6-2/TRBV6-3	TRBJ2-3	CASSYSGRLDTQYF	TGTGCCAGCAGTTACTCGGGCCGGTTGGATACGCAGTATTTT
-	-	TRBV5-6	TRBJ2-5	CASSLTPGAQYF	TGTGCCAGCAGCCTCACCCCAGGGGCCCAGTACTTC
-	-	TRBV7-9	TRBJ1-1	CASSLSRVTEAFF	TGTGCCAGCAGCTTAAGTCGAGTCACTGAAGCTTTCTTT
-	TRBD1	TRBV4-1	TRBJ1-1	CASSQEGAGGGEAFF	TGCGCCAGCAGCCAAGAGGGGGCAGGGGGCGGTGAAGCTTTCTTT
few	-	TRBV7-9	TRBJ1-1	CASSPNLGLGDTEAFF	TGTGCCAGCAGCCCGAACTTGGGACTTGGTGATACTGAAGCTTTCTTT
-	-	TRBV5-1	TRBJ1-4	CASSYPTADNEKLFF	TGCGCCAGCAGCTACCCGACAGCAGATAATGAAAAACTGTTTTTT
-	-	TRBV2	TRBJ2-3	CASSSGAPTDTQYF	TGTGCCAGCAGTTCAGGGGCCCCCACAGATACGCAGTATTTT
-	-	TRBV30	TRBJ2-3	CAWSGRGPSTDTQYF	TGTGCCTGGAGTGGGCGGGGGCCCAGCACAGATACGCAGTATTTT
few	TRBD1	TRBV28	TRBJ1-2	CASSSGGNYGYTF	TGTGCCAGCAGTTCAGGGGGCAACTATGGCTACACCTTC
-	-	TRBV21-1	TRBJ2-1	CASSNRDSSLSYNEQFF	TGTGCCAGCAGCAACCGGGACAGTTCCCTCTCCTACAATGAGCAGTTCTTC
-	-	TRBV19	TRBJ1-1	CASSPTGKANTEAFF	TGTGCCAGTAGTCCAACAGGGAAGGCGAACACTGAAGCTTTCTTT
-	-	TRBV5-1	TRBJ2-5	CASSPRGQPQETQYF	TGCGCCAGCAGCCCACGAGGACAACCACAAGAGACCCAGTACTTC
-	-	TRBV15	TRBJ1-1	CATSRRPGVLNTEAFF	TGTGCCACCAGCAGACGCCCGGGGGTCCTAAACACTGAAGCTTTCTTT
-	TRBD1	TRBV10-3	TRBJ2-7	CATIDRGSYEQYF	TGTGCCACTATCGACAGGGGGAGCTACGAGCAGTACTTC
-	TRBD1	TRBV2	TRBJ1-4	CASSERGQGQEKLFF	TGTGCCAGCAGTGAAAGGGGACAGGGGCAGGAAAAACTGTTTTTT
-	-	TRBV7-3	TRBJ1-1	CASSLGANTEAFF	TGTGCCAGCAGCTTAGGGGCGAACACTGAAGCTTTCTTT
-	-	TRBV5-1	TRBJ2-2	CASSLVSENTGELFF	TGCGCCAGCAGCTTGGTCTCAGAAAACACCGGGGAGCTGTTTTTT
-	-	TRBV18	TRBJ1-2	CASSYNIGTNYGYTF	TGTGCCAGCTCATACAACATCGGGACTAACTATGGCTACACCTTC
-	-	TRBV7-8	TRBJ1-4	CASSLAWSGIGELFF	TGTGCCAGCAGCTTAGCGTGGTCAGGGATAGGGGAACTGTTTTTT
-	TRBD2	TRBV10-2	TRBJ2-3	CASRVRQGQGSGRPSGTQYF	TGCGCCAGCAGGGTGAGGCAGGGTCAGGGTAGCGGGAGGCCCTCCGGAACGCAGTATTTT
-	-	TRBV28	TRBJ2-7	CASRDPPGTGTSF	TGTGCCAGCAGAGACCCCCCAGGGACAGGGACTAGCTTC
once	TRBD1	TRBV18	TRBJ2-6	CASLPAGTGVTGANVLTF	TGTGCCAGCTTACCTGCCGGGACAGGGGTTACTGGGGCCAACGTCCTGACTTTC